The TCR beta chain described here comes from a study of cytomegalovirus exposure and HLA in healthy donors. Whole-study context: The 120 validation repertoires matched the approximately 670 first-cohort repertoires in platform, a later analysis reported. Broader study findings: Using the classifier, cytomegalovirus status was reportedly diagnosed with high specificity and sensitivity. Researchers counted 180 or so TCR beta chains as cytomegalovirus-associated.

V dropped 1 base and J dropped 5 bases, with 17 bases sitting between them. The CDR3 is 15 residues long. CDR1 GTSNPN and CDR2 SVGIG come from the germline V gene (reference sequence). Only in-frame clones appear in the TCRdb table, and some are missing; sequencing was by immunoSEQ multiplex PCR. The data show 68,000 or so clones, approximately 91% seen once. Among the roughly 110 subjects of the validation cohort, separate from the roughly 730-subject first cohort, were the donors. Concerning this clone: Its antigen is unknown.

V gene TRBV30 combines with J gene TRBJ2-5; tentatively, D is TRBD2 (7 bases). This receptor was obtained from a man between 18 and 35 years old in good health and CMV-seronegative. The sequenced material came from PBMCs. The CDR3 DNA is TGTGCCTGGAGTGCCCTCGGGGGGCTGAGGGAGACCCAGTACTTC. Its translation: CAWSALGGLRETQYF.